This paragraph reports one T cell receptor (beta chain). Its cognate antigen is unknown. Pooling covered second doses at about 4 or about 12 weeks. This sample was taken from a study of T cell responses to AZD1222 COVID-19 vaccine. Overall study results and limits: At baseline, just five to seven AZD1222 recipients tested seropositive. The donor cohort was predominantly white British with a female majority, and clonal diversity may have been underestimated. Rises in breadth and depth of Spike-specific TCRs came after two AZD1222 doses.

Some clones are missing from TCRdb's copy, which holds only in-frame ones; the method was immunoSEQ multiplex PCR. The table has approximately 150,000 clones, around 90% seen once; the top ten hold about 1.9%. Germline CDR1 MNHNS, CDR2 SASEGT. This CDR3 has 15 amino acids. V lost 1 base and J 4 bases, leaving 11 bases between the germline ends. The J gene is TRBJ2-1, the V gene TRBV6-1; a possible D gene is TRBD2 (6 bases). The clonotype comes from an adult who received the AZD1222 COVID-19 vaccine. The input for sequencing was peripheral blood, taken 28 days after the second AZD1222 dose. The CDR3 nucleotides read TGTGCCAGCAGTGAAGTCCTAGCGCGTTACAATGAGCAGTTCTTC. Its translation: CASSEVLARYNEQFF.